Listed here are 26 T cell receptor beta chains from one sample, sequenced in a study of T cell responses to AZD1222 COVID-19 vaccine. Sequencing was performed with immunoSEQ multiplex PCR; in TCRdb, only in-frame clones are kept and a portion is missing. The data hold 25,000 to 40,000 clones, with approximately 87% observed a single time. The sample here was peripheral blood, taken 28 days after the second AZD1222 dose. The receptors derive from an adult who received the AZD1222 COVID-19 vaccine.

The genes are TRBV7-3 and TRBJ2-1, with 7 bases lining up with TRBD1. This CDR3 is 13 amino acids long. V lost 5 bases to trimming and J lost 7 bases; unmatched junction nucleotides: 5. Germline CDR1 and CDR2: SGHTA and FQGTGA. The CDR3, as DNA: TGTGCCAGCAGCCCACCGACAGGGAATGAGCAGTTCTTC. Protein product: CASSPPTGNEQFF.

The chain joins TRBV7-9 to TRBJ2-3, with D maybe TRBD1 (6 bases). CDR1 SEHNR and CDR2 FQNEAQ come from the germline V gene (reference sequence). CDR3 size: 14 residues. Trimming pared 5 bases from V and 7 bases from J, leaving 16 bases between. The CDR3 protein is CASSAGDRSNTQYF. Written as DNA, the CDR3 is TGTGCCAGCAGCGCAGGGGACCGTTCAAATACGCAGTATTTT. The full variable domain, its missing parts supplied by reference TRBV7-9 and TRBJ2-3, is DTGVSQNPRHKITKRGQNVTFRCDPISEHNRLYWYRQTLGQGPEFLTYFQNEAQLEKSRLLSDRFSAERPKGSFSTLEIQRTEQGDSAMYLCASSAGDRSNTQYFGPGTRLTVL.

The chain couples TRBV28 to TRBJ1-2; D gene unclear. From germline, CDR1 is MDHEN and CDR2 SYDVKM. This CDR3 spans 13 amino acids. The ends were cut back, 2 bases at V and 3 bases at J, with 7 bases in the middle. The DNA of the CDR3 is TGTGCCAGCAGTTTACGGGTTTACTATGGCTACACCTTC. It encodes CASSLRVYYGYTF.

The chain carries TRBV5-5 and TRBJ1-6, with 8 bases matching TRBD1. From germline, CDR1 is SGHKS and CDR2 YYEKEE (reference sequence). After removal of 0 bases from V and 10 bases from J, the junction contained 9 bases not matched to a gene. This CDR3 comprises 16 residues. The CDR3 here is CASSLGRQGWGSPLHF. The CDR3 DNA follows: TGTGCCAGCAGCTTGGGGCGACAGGGGTGGGGCTCACCCCTCCACTTT.

This sequence joins TRBV10-3 and TRBJ2-7; weak D call: TRBD2 (5 bases). V lost 10 bases, J lost 2 bases, and 9 bases lay in between. The CDR3 sequence is 11 residues long. Germline CDR1 ENHRY, CDR2 SYGVKD. CDR3 protein: CATGITYEQYF. CDR3 coding DNA: TGTGCCACCGGGATAACCTACGAGCAGTACTTC.

V usage is TRBV11-2 and J usage is TRBJ1-1; no reliable D call. From germline, CDR1 is SGHAT and CDR2 FQNNGV. The CDR3 length is 12 residues. Trimming shortened V by 0 bases and J by 2 bases, and 1 base separated the two germline ends. CDR3 region: CASSLDNTEAFF. The CDR3 coding sequence is TGTGCCAGCAGCTTAGACAACACTGAAGCTTTCTTT. Full variable domain (rest looked up from reference TRBV11-2 and TRBJ1-1): EAGVAQSPRYKIIEKRQSVAFWCNPISGHATLYWYQQILGQGPKLLIQFQNNGVVDDSQLPKDRFSAERLKGVDSTLKIQPAKLEDSAVYLCASSLDNTEAFFGQGTRLTVV.

The gene calls are TRBV24-1 and TRBJ1-2; tentatively, D is TRBD1 (5 bases). Germline V gene data show CDR1 as KGHDR and CDR2 as SFDVKD. Trimming took off 3 bases at V and 4 bases at J, with 11 bases between the two ends. This CDR3 spans 14 amino acids. The CDR3 region has the DNA TGTGCCACCAGTGATACCGGGACCCCCTATGGCTACACCTTC. Translated, it gives CATSDTGTPYGYTF.

The chain carries TRBV6-5 and TRBJ2-1; D gene uncertain. V gave up 2 bases and J gave up 0 bases, with 5 bases separating them. The CDR3 has 14 residues. Germline loops: CDR1 MNHEY, CDR2 SVGAGI. The CDR3 here is CASSYSYSYNEQFF. The CDR3 coding sequence is TGTGCCAGCAGTTACAGCTACTCCTACAATGAGCAGTTCTTC.

The chain joins TRBV11-1 to TRBJ2-7, with 10 bases identical to TRBD1. The CDR3 has 14 amino acids. Germline-derived CDR1 and CDR2 are SGHAT and FQDESV (reference sequence). V trimming: 4 bases; J trimming: 7 bases; junction bases outside the gene matches: 7. The DNA for the CDR3 is TGTGCCAGCAGCTCGGGACAGGGGATTCGGGAGCAGTACTTC. Amino acids: CASSSGQGIREQYF.

The chain uses TRBV9 and TRBJ1-2; 12 bases align to TRBD1. CDR1 is SGDLS, CDR2 YYNGEE, per germline. Germline trimming cut 4 bases from V and 7 bases from J; bases unmatched to any gene: 8. The CDR3 runs to 15 residues. In DNA form, the CDR3 reads TGTGCCAGCAGCACCTCGGGACAGGGGGCGGGTGGCTACACCTTC. Protein: CASSTSGQGAGGYTF.

The sample holds one count of this clone. The rearrangement uses TRBV7-3 and TRBJ1-1; 7 bases agree with TRBD1. After removal of 6 bases from V and 7 bases from J, the junction contained 14 bases not matched to a gene. CDR3 length equals 15 residues. CDR1 SGHTA and CDR2 FQGTGA come from the germline V gene. The CDR3 bases are TGTGCCAGCAGTCAGGGGGAGGTGCCCCTCTTTGAAGCTTTCTTT. This gives the protein CASSQGEVPLFEAFF.

The rearrangement joins TRBV7-6 to TRBJ1-1; 9 positions match TRBD1. The CDR3 has 15 residues. From germline, CDR1 is SGHVS and CDR2 FNYEAQ. The V and J ends lost 1 base and 2 bases, in that order; junction bases with no gene match: 2. The CDR3 sequence is CASSLEGQGNTEAFF. The CDR3 bases are TGTGCCAGCAGCTTAGAGGGACAGGGTAACACTGAAGCTTTCTTT.

The chain recombines TRBV6-5 with TRBJ2-5, with TRBD1 identical over 8 bases. The CDR3 is 14 amino acids. J gave up 5 bases and V 6 bases, and 8 bases lay outside the gene matches. Per the germline V gene, CDR1 is MNHEY and CDR2 is SVGAGI. CDR3 in DNA: TGTGCCAGCAGGGACAGGGAGGATTTGGAGACCCAGTACTTC. The encoded protein is CASRDREDLETQYF.

The chain links TRBV2 to TRBJ1-2, with a weak D call TRBD1 (5 bases). The CDR3 is 15 amino acids. Trimming removed 6 bases at V and 2 bases at J, with 16 bases between. Looked up from germline, CDR1 is SNHLY and CDR2 is FYNNEI. CDR3 amino acids: CASRAYLGENYGYTF. CDR3 nucleotide sequence: TGTGCCAGCAGAGCTTACTTGGGGGAGAACTATGGCTACACCTTC.

V and J are TRBV5-1 and TRBJ2-5; the D gene is possibly TRBD1 (7 bases). Germline CDR1 SGHRS, CDR2 YFSETQ. V was trimmed by 4 bases and J by 0 bases, leaving 25 bases between them. CDR3 size: 19 residues. The CDR3 loop reads CASSHMWPGGTRYQETQYF. CDR3 bases: TGCGCCAGCAGCCACATGTGGCCAGGGGGGACAAGGTACCAAGAGACCCAGTACTTC.

This clone was seen a single time. The rearrangement uses TRBV4-3 and TRBJ2-6; 10 positions match TRBD1. The ends lost 1 base at V and 0 bases at J; junction bases unmatched: 3. Germline loops: CDR1 LGHNA, CDR2 YSLEER. The CDR3 covers 18 residues. The CDR3 region is CASSQGQGAHSGANVLTF. CDR3 DNA sequence: TGCGCCAGCAGCCAAGGACAGGGGGCCCACTCTGGGGCCAACGTCCTGACTTTC.

The sample holds one count of this clone. The rearrangement joins TRBV7-2 to TRBJ1-3, with unresolved D. The CDR3 runs 14 residues. The germline gives CDR1 SGHTA, CDR2 FQGNSA. V was pared by 3 bases and J by 0 bases, with 6 bases between. CDR3 sequence reads: CASSLWNSGNTIYF. The CDR3 region has the DNA TGTGCCAGCAGCTTGTGGAACTCTGGAAACACCATATATTTT.

This chain joins TRBV9 and TRBJ2-7, with D hard to call. Germline CDR1 SGDLS, CDR2 YYNGEE. The CDR3 extends over 14 amino acids. The germline V and J ends were trimmed by 0 bases and 0 bases, with 7 bases remaining between them. In nucleotides, the CDR3 is TGTGCCAGCAGCGTAGGGTGGGTCTCCTACGAGCAGTACTTC. It specifies CASSVGWVSYEQYF.

The chain employs TRBV6-5 and TRBJ1-5; D is possibly TRBD1 (5 bases). CDR1 is MNHEY and CDR2 is SVGAGI in the germline V gene. V lost 4 bases to trimming and J lost 7 bases, with 14 bases between them. This CDR3 is 14 amino acids long. The CDR3 sequence is CASSSRGAGQPQHF. CDR3 DNA sequence: TGTGCCAGCAGTTCTAGGGGCGCCGGGCAGCCCCAGCATTTT.

The chain recombines TRBV7-3 with TRBJ2-6; no firm D call. The CDR3 sequence is 15 residues long. CDR1 SGHTA and CDR2 FQGTGA come from the germline V gene. V was clipped by 6 bases and J by 0 bases, with 9 bases between them. CDR3 amino acids: CASSRGSSGANVLTF. The CDR3 nucleotides are TGTGCCAGCAGTCGTGGCAGCTCTGGGGCCAACGTCCTGACTTTC.

CDR3 DNA: TGTGCCAGCTCACCAAAAACAGGGGGTTGGAACACTGAAGCTTTCTTT. It codes for CASSPKTGGWNTEAFF. This chain links TRBV18 with TRBJ1-1; 8 positions match TRBD1. Germline V gene data show CDR1 as KGHSH and CDR2 as LQKENI. The J segment lost 1 base and the V segment lost 2 bases, leaving 6 bases of the junction unmatched. The CDR3 spans 16 residues.

V and J are TRBV7-2 and TRBJ1-2, with TRBD1 as a possible D gene (6 bases). The CDR3 is 14 residues long. Deletions cut 4 bases from V and 4 bases from J, with 13 bases between. In germline, CDR1 is SGHTA, CDR2 FQGNSA. The CDR3 protein is CASSSVDSGYGYTF. CDR3 coding DNA: TGTGCCAGCAGCTCAGTGGACAGCGGCTATGGCTACACCTTC. Supplemented by reference TRBV7-2 and TRBJ1-2, the full variable domain reads GAGVSQSPSNKVTEKGKDVELRCDPISGHTALYWYRQSLGQGLEFLIYFQGNSAPDKSGLPSDRFSAERTGGSVSTLTIQRTQQEDSAVYLCASSSVDSGYGYTFGSGTRLTVV.

The rearrangement joins TRBV15 to TRBJ1-1, with D unresolved. CDR3 length equals 14 residues. Trimming left V 5 bases short and J 2 bases short, with 12 bases between. Germline V gene data show CDR1 as LNHNV and CDR2 as YYDKDF (reference sequence). CDR3 in amino acids: CATSRNSVNTEAFF. The CDR3 DNA follows: TGTGCCACCAGCCGAAATTCAGTTAACACTGAAGCTTTCTTT.

The V gene is TRBV6-5, the J gene TRBJ1-1; 7 bases map to TRBD1. Trimming cost V 6 bases and J 5 bases; bases outside gene matches: 6. The CDR3 runs 13 residues. The germline V gene encodes CDR1 MNHEY and CDR2 SVGAGI. The CDR3 DNA is TGTGCCAGCAGCCGTACAGGGGATACTGAAGCTTTCTTT. This codes for CASSRTGDTEAFF.

V and J are TRBV3-1 (or the pseudogene TRBV3-2) and TRBJ1-1; 7 bases fit TRBD1. CDR1 is LGHDT and CDR2 is YNNKEL in the germline V gene (reference sequence). The CDR3 has 16 amino acids. With V trimmed by 0 bases and J by 5 bases, 9 bases remained unmatched. The CDR3 sequence: CASSQDAGQGGTEAFF. CDR3 in DNA: TGTGCCAGCAGCCAAGATGCGGGGCAGGGGGGGACTGAAGCTTTCTTT.

In this sample, this clone turned up a few times. The sample carries other DNA sequences with the same CDR3. The genes are TRBV7-8 and TRBJ1-5; unclear D gene. The CDR3 covers 12 residues. Between the trimmed V and J ends, which lost 5 bases and 3 bases, there was a span of 5 bases. Per germline, CDR1 SGHVS and CDR2 FQNEAQ. DNA for the CDR3: TGTGCCAGCAGCCCGATCAATCAGCCCCAGCATTTT. This gives the protein CASSPINQPQHF.